This TCR beta chain was captured in a study of CD8 T cells in ankylosing spondylitis. In regard to this clonotype: What it binds is not known.

TCRdb fed the 5' RACE reads into MiXCR, producing one record per CDR3 protein. The sample shows 700,000 or so distinct CDR3 sequences, around 17% of them seen only once. The CDR3 has 11 amino acids. V was trimmed by 4 bases and J by 6 bases, leaving 10 bases between them. Germline CDR1 reads DFQATT; CDR2 reads SNEGSKA (reference sequence). Study-wide points: Both synovial fluid and blood in reactive arthritis had previously been reported to carry some motif variants. Characteristic of ankylosing spondylitis blood, it appeared, was a TCR beta motif comprising eight highly homologous variants. Disease-linked clones proved CD8+ and comparatively uncommon in peripheral blood.

The TCR comes from a male donor with ankylosing spondylitis. Sequencing input: blood, either unsorted or a sorted T cell fraction (not recorded which). The chain carries TRBV20-1 and TRBJ2-7; the D is unclear. CDR3 residues: CSANLVSEQYF. The CDR3 nucleotides are TGCAGTGCTAATTTAGTGAGCGAGCAGTACTTC.